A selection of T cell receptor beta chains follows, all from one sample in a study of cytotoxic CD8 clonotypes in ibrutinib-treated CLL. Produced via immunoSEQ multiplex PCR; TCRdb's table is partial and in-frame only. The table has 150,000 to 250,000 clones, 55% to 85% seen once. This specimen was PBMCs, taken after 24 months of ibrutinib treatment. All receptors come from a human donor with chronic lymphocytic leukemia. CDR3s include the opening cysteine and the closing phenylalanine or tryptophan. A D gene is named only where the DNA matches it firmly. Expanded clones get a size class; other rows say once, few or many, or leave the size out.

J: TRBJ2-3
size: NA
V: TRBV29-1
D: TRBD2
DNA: TGCAGCGTTGACAGCCTAGATCCAGCGGGAGTGGTAGATACGCAGTATTTT
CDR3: CSVDSLDPAGVVDTQYF

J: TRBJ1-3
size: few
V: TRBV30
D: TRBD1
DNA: TGTGCCTGGAGTGTACACGGGACAGCCGGAAACACCATATATTTT
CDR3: CAWSVHGTAGNTIYF

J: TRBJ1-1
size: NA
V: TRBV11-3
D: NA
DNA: TGTGCCAGCAGCTTTGGACAGACTGAAGCTTTCTTT
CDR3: CASSFGQTEAFF

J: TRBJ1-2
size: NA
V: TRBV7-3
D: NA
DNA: TGTGCCAGCAGCCACGGCCCCAACAGCGGCTACACCTTC
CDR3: CASSHGPNSGYTF

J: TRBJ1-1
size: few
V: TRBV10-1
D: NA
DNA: TGCGCCAGCAGTGAGTGCCTGGGGGCTTTCTTT
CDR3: CASSECLGAFF

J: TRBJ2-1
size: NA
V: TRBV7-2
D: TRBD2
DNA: TGTGCCAGCAGCTCACCGGGACTAGCGCCAACGCAGTTCTTC
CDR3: CASSSPGLAPTQFF

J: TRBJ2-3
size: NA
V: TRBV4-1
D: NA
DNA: TGCGCCAGCAGCCAACCGGACTACACAGATACGCAGTATTTT
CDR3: CASSQPDYTDTQYF

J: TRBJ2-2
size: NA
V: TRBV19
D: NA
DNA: TGTGCCAGTTCCGAGTTAGTTAAGACTAGGACCACCGGGGAGCTGTTTTTT
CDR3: CASSELVKTRTTGELFF

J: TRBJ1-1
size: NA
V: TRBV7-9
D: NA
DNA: TGTGCCAGCAGCTTGATACAGGTCTGGGCTTTCTTT
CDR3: CASSLIQVWAFF

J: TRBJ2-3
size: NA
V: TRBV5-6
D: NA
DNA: TGTGCCAGCAGCTACACTAGAGATACGCAGTATTTT
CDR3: CASSYTRDTQYF

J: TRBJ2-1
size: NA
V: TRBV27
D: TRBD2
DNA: TGTGCCAGCAGTTACCCCCCCGGACTAGCGGGAGGTCGGTCCTACAATGAGCAGTTCTTC
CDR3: CASSYPPGLAGGRSYNEQFF

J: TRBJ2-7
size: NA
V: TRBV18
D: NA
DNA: TGTGCCAGCTCACGGGACACCGCCTACGAGCAGTACTTC
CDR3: CASSRDTAYEQYF

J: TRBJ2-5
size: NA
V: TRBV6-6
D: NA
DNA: TGTGCCAGCAGTTACACAGGGAGAGAGACCCAGTACTTC
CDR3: CASSYTGRETQYF

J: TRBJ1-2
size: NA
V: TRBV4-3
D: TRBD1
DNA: TGCGCCAGCAGCCAGGACAGGGTTGGCTACACCTTC
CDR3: CASSQDRVGYTF

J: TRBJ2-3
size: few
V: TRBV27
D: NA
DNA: TGTGCCAGCAGGCTAGGGGCAGATACGCAGTATTTT
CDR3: CASRLGADTQYF

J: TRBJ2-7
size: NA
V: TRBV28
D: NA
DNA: TGTGCCAGCAGGAGACTTTCGAGTTACGAGCAGTACTTC
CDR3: CASRRLSSYEQYF

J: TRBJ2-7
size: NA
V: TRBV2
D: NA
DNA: TGTGCCAGCAGTCGCGAAGGTTACGAGCAGTACTTC
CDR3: CASSREGYEQYF

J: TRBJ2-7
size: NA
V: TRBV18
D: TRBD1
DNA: TGTGCCAGCTCACCGAGGGACAGCTCCTACGAGCAGTACTTC
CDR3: CASSPRDSSYEQYF

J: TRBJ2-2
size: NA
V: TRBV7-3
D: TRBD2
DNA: TGTGCCAGCAGCCCAATAAGCGGGAGAAACACCGGGGAGCTGTTTTTT
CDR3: CASSPISGRNTGELFF

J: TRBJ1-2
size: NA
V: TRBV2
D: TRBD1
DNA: TGTGCCAGCGGAGAGACAGGGACGGTCCGCTATGGCTACACCTTC
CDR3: CASGETGTVRYGYTF

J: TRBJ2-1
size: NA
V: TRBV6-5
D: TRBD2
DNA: TGTGCCAGCAGCAGGGGACTAGCGGGCGGAAATGAGCAGTTCTTC
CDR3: CASSRGLAGGNEQFF

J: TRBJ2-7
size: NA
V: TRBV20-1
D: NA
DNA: TGCAGTGCCCTCAGCACCTACGAGCAGTACTTC
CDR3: CSALSTYEQYF

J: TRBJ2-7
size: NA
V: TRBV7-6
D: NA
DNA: TGTGCCAGCAGCTTAGAGAGGGCCCACACTTACGAGCAGTACTTC
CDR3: CASSLERAHTYEQYF

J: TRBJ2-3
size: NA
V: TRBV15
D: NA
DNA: TGTGCCACCAGCCCGAAGGCCAACCTAGGTTTCACAGATACGCAGTATTTT
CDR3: CATSPKANLGFTDTQYF

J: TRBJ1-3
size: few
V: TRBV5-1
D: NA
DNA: TGCGCCAGCAGCCCGGACGGATACTCTGGAAACACCATATATTTT
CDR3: CASSPDGYSGNTIYF

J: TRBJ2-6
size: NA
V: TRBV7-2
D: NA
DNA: TGTGCCAGCAGCTTTAGGACCGATAGCTCTGGGGCCAACGTCCTGACTTTC
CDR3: CASSFRTDSSGANVLTF

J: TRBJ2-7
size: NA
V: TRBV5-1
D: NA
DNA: TGCGCCAGCAGCTTGGCTCCGACGGAGAGCTCCTACGAGCAGTACTTC
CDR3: CASSLAPTESSYEQYF

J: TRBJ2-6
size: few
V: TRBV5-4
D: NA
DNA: TGTGCCAGCAGCTGGACAGTCTACTCTGGGGCCAACGTCCTGACTTTC
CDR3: CASSWTVYSGANVLTF